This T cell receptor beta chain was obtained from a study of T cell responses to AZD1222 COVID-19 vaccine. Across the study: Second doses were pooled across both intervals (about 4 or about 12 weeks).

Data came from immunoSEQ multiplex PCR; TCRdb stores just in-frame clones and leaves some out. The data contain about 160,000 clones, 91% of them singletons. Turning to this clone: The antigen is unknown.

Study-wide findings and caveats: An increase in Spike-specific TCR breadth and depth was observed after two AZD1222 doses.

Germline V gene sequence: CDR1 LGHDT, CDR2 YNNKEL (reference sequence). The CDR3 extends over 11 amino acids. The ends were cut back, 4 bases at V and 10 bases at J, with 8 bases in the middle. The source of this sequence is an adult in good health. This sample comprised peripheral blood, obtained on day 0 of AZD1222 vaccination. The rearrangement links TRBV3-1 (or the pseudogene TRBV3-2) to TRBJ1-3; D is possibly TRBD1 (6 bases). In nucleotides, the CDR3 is TGTGCCAGCAGCCGACAGGCGACCATATATTTT. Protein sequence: CASSRQATIYF.